These 14 T cell receptor beta chains came from one sample sequenced in a study of T cells after yellow fever vaccination. TCRdb re-called the 5' RACE reads with MiXCR, one entry per CDR3 protein. This table has approximately 70,000 distinct CDR3 sequences, approximately 7% appearing once. Sample: CD8+ T cells sorted from PBMCs, taken about 41 days after the first yellow fever vaccination. The receptors originated from a man aged 18 to 30 who received the YFV17D yellow fever vaccine.

This clonotype was observed many times. J is TRBJ2-4 and V is TRBV4-3; 11 nucleotides agree with TRBD2. V was clipped by 0 bases and J by 0 bases; unmatched bases: 7. Germline CDR1 is LGHNA and CDR2 is YSLEER. The CDR3 runs 19 residues. The CDR3 is CASSQDEASGGLAKNIQYF. The DNA of the CDR3 is TGCGCCAGCAGCCAAGACGAGGCTAGCGGGGGGCTAGCCAAAAACATTCAGTACTTC.

This clonotype was recorded many times. V usage is TRBV14 and J usage is TRBJ2-2, with 9 nucleotides matching TRBD1. After removal of 3 bases from V and 5 bases from J, the junction contained 10 bases not matched to a gene. Germline V gene lookup returns CDR1 SGHDN and CDR2 FVKESK. CDR3 length: 17 residues. CDR3 protein: CASSQRAGQGNTGELFF. The CDR3 DNA sequence: TGTGCCAGCAGCCAGAGGGCGGGACAGGGTAATACCGGGGAGCTGTTTTTT. Variable domain in full (rest from reference TRBV14 and TRBJ2-2): EAGVTQFPSHSVIEKGQTVTLRCDPISGHDNLYWYRRVMGKEIKFLLHFVKESKQDESGMPNNRFLAERTGGTYSTLKVQPAELEDSGVYFCASSQRAGQGNTGELFFGEGSRLTVL.

Many counts were recorded for this clonotype. The gene calls are TRBV20-1 and TRBJ2-3; D uncertain. The CDR3 sequence is 12 residues long. The V and J ends lost 3 bases and 7 bases respectively, with 11 bases between them. The germline CDR1 and CDR2 sequences are DFQATT and SNEGSKA (reference sequence). Here the CDR3 reads CSAREFRNTQYF. The CDR3 DNA follows: TGCAGTGCTAGGGAATTCAGAAATACGCAGTATTTT.

This clonotype was seen many times. This chain links TRBV20-1 with TRBJ1-2; D unclear. The CDR3 sequence is 13 residues long. Trimming removed 3 bases from V and 5 bases from J, with 13 bases in between. Germline CDR1 reads DFQATT; CDR2 reads SNEGSKA (reference sequence). The CDR3 sequence: CSASSMDQYGYTF. As DNA, the CDR3 is TGCAGTGCTAGTTCCATGGACCAATATGGCTACACCTTC.

This clonotype was observed at least ten times. The CDR3 DNA reads as TGTGCCAGCAGCTTAGAGGGTCCAGATACGCAGTATTTT. Protein product: CASSLEGPDTQYF. This chain uses TRBV7-8 with TRBJ2-3; D call uncertain. This CDR3 contains 13 residues. CDR1 SGHVS and CDR2 FQNEAQ come from the germline V gene. Trimming shortened V by 1 base and J by 4 bases, and 6 bases separated the two germline ends.

This clonotype showed up many times. This sequence joins TRBV12-3 or TRBV12-4 and TRBJ2-7, with D possibly matching TRBD1 (5 bases). CDR3 size: 13 residues. The ends were cut back, 6 bases at V and 5 bases at J, with 14 bases in the middle. The CDR3 DNA is TGTGCCAGCAGCCTTCAGGGTACCCACGAGCAGTACGTC. This sequence encodes CASSLQGTHEQYV.

The sample holds a few counts of this clonotype. The chain combines TRBV10-3 with TRBJ2-7; D not resolved. V lost 2 bases, J lost 0 bases, and 11 bases lay in between. The CDR3 is made up of 15 amino acids. Germline V gene data show CDR1 as ENHRY and CDR2 as SYGVKD. CDR3 amino acids: CAISETAGSSYEQYF. The CDR3 nucleotides read TGTGCCATCAGTGAGACCGCAGGATCCTCCTACGAGCAGTACTTC.

This clonotype occurred many times. The CDR3 here is CASSPSPRRDEQFF. DNA for the CDR3: TGTGCCAGCAGCCCAAGTCCACGGAGGGATGAGCAGTTCTTC. This chain links TRBV7-8 with TRBJ2-1, with a weak D call TRBD2 (6 bases). The CDR3 runs 14 residues. The V end was cut by 5 bases, the J end by 8 bases, with 16 bases between. In germline, CDR1 is SGHVS, CDR2 FQNEAQ.

This clonotype has just a few counts. The rearrangement uses TRBV3-1 and TRBJ2-2; 7 positions agree with TRBD2. There are 16 residues in the CDR3. V dropped 4 bases and J dropped 3; count of bases not matched to a gene: 8. Per germline, CDR1 LGHDT and CDR2 YNNKEL (reference sequence). CDR3 bases: TGTGCCAGCAGCCGGAGATGGCGGGGGTACACCGGGGAGCTGTTTTTT. Protein sequence: CASSRRWRGYTGELFF.

This clonotype was observed a handful of times. The genes are TRBV7-2 and TRBJ2-7; TRBD1 is a possible D gene (5 bases). V lost 5 bases and J 0 bases, leaving 20 bases between the germline ends. Germline CDR1 and CDR2: SGHTA and FQGNSA. This CDR3 is built from 17 residues. The CDR3 bases are TGTGCCAGCAGCCAGACGTTTGGTGGGGCGAGCTCCTACGAGCAGTACTTC. Protein sequence: CASSQTFGGASSYEQYF.

This clonotype was seen at least ten times. The V gene is TRBV6-1, the J gene TRBJ1-6; 9 bases line up with TRBD1. This CDR3 spans 17 amino acids. Germline assignment: CDR1 MNHNS and CDR2 SASEGT. Trimming at V came to 6 bases and at J to 6 bases, leaving 12 bases not matched to a gene. The CDR3 reads CASRKTYGDRVNSPLHF. In nucleotides, the CDR3 is TGTGCCAGCAGGAAGACCTACGGGGACAGGGTTAATTCACCCCTCCACTTT.

This clonotype was seen ten or more times. V and J are TRBV5-1 and TRBJ2-4; D may be TRBD1 or TRBD2 (5 bases each). Trimming stripped 3 bases from V and 1 base from J, with 14 bases between. Germline CDR1 is SGHRS and CDR2 is YFSETQ. CDR3 length equals 16 residues. The CDR3 bases are TGCGCCAGCAGCTACGTAAACGGGGCGGCCAAAAACATTCAGTACTTC. This gives the protein CASSYVNGAAKNIQYF.

This clonotype was observed many times. This rearrangement joins TRBV29-1 to TRBJ2-1, with D perhaps TRBD1 (5 bases). This CDR3 has 11 residues. The germline V gene has CDR1 SQVTM and CDR2 ANQGSEA. Trimming pared 3 bases from V and 7 bases from J, leaving 7 bases between. CDR3 region: CSVEGRNEQFF. CDR3 in DNA: TGCAGCGTTGAGGGGCGAAATGAGCAGTTCTTC.

This clonotype has at least ten counts. The chain recombines TRBV19 with TRBJ1-1, with 9 bases aligning to TRBD1. CDR3 length equals 16 residues. The V gene's germline CDR1 is LNHDA and CDR2 SQIVND (reference sequence). The V segment lost 5 bases and the J segment 3 bases; nucleotides outside the gene matches: 10. For the CDR3, the DNA is TGTGCCAGTAGTCCCAGAGGGGACAGGGTCTACACTGAAGCTTTCTTT. Protein sequence: CASSPRGDRVYTEAFF.